This T cell receptor (beta chain) comes out of a study of T cell repertoires in cytomegalovirus infection. About the study: Public TCR beta signatures marked donors with CMV infection and the matching HLA.

The CDR3 sequence is 16 residues long. Germline CDR1 MDHEN, CDR2 SYDVKM. The J segment lost 11 bases and the V segment lost 2 bases, leaving 17 bases of the junction unmatched. A single record per CDR3 protein comes from TCRdb applying MiXCR to the reads. The sample has a few hundred thousand distinct CDR3 sequences; 35% to 50% are singletons. This clonotype was picked up a small number of times. Antigen: not known. The chain carries TRBV28 and TRBJ1-1; 7 bases agree with TRBD1. This receptor was identified in a human donor in good health (CMV status not recorded). Some clones in this sample may be carry-over from other donors' samples. Sequenced here: cultured PBMCs, sampled from culture after CMV antigen stimulation. This chain's CDR3 is CASSLKFRVRGPHAFF. The CDR3 DNA follows: TGTGCCAGCAGTTTAAAGTTTCGGGTGAGGGGGCCCCATGCTTTCTTT.